One and the same sample provided the 28 T cell receptor beta chains below, sequenced in a study of OX40 agonist ivuxolimab in advanced cancers. Assay used: immunoSEQ multiplex PCR; TCRdb lists only in-frame clones, some missing. Among 77,000 or so clones listed, more than 90% were seen once. The sample here was CD4+ or CD8+ T cells sorted from blood, taken in a trial of the OX40 agonist ivuxolimab. These receptors originate from an adult with an advanced solid tumor such as melanoma, head and neck, liver or kidney cancer.

In its sample, this clone was seen once. The chain is built from TRBV5-1 and TRBJ2-5; TRBD1 aligns across 9 bases. The CDR3 has 15 residues. Unmatched junction bases numbered 8, after V lost 6 bases and J lost 2 bases. Germline V gene sequence: CDR1 SGHRS, CDR2 YFSETQ. The CDR3 loop reads CASKMAGTGQETQYF. Here the CDR3 DNA reads TGCGCCAGCAAAATGGCCGGGACAGGGCAAGAGACCCAGTACTTC. The variable domain in full, with the rest retrieved from reference TRBV5-1 and TRBJ2-5, is KAGVTQTPRYLIKTRGQQVTLSCSPISGHRSVSWYQQTPGQGLQFLFEYFSETQRNKGNFPGRFSGRQFSNSRSEMNVSTLELGDSALYLCASKMAGTGQETQYFGPGTRLLVL.

The gene calls are TRBV27 and TRBJ1-4; TRBD1 matches 9 bases. Trimming cost V 5 bases and J 7 bases; bases outside gene matches: 14. CDR1 is MNHEY and CDR2 is SMNVEV in the germline V gene (reference sequence). This CDR3 has 17 amino acids. CDR3 coding DNA: TGTGCCAGCAGTACCAACCGGGACAGGGAGAAGGGTGAAAAACTGTTTTTT. Translating gives CASSTNRDREKGEKLFF.

The gene calls are TRBV2 and TRBJ2-7; D gene ambiguous. The CDR3 is 11 amino acids. V lost 4 bases to trimming and J lost 4 bases, with 5 bases between them. Germline V gives CDR1 SNHLY, CDR2 FYNNEI. The CDR3: CASSGGYEQYF. CDR3 DNA sequence: TGTGCCAGCAGTGGTGGGTACGAGCAGTACTTC.

In its sample, this clone was seen once. The chain joins TRBV4-2 to TRBJ1-2; the D gene is possibly TRBD1 (6 bases). There are 13 residues in the CDR3. Germline values: CDR1 LGHNA, CDR2 YNFKEQ. Trimming took 5 bases from V and 4 from J, leaving 11 bases between them. The CDR3 DNA sequence: TGTGCCAGCAGCGTCGGGGGGGCCTATGGCTACACCTTC. It specifies CASSVGGAYGYTF.

The chain recombines TRBV6-5 with TRBJ1-4; no clear D. V was trimmed by 8 bases and J by 0 bases, leaving 13 bases between them. CDR1 and CDR2 (germline): MNHEY, SVGAGI. The CDR3 contains 15 residues. CDR3 residues: CASGPPWSTNEKLFF. In DNA, the CDR3 is TGTGCCAGCGGGCCCCCTTGGTCAACTAATGAAAAACTGTTTTTT.

The rearrangement links TRBV13 to TRBJ2-7; possible D gene TRBD1, 7 bases. The V end was cut by 5 bases, the J end by 0 bases, with 11 bases between. This CDR3 is built from 14 residues. Per germline, CDR1 PRHDT and CDR2 FYEKMQ (reference sequence). The CDR3 DNA is TGTGCCAGCAGCCCCCAGGGGGGCTCCTACGAGCAGTACTTC. This sequence encodes CASSPQGGSYEQYF.

This clone showed up just a few times. The genes are TRBV9 and TRBJ1-1, with 7 bases identical to TRBD1. The CDR3 is made up of 14 amino acids. The germline gives CDR1 SGDLS, CDR2 YYNGEE. V lost 4 bases and J lost 5; bases outside the gene matches: 8. For the CDR3, the DNA is TGTGCCAGCAGCTTAGGTCCAGGGGGGACTGAAGCTTTCTTT. Protein sequence: CASSLGPGGTEAFF.

V is TRBV6-5 and J is TRBJ2-1, with D perhaps given as TRBD1 or TRBD2 (5 bases each). The CDR3 contains 14 residues. Germline CDR1 and CDR2: MNHEY and SVGAGI. Trimming removed 6 bases at V and 5 bases at J, with 14 bases between. The CDR3 DNA reads TGTGCCAGCAGATCCGGGACCCAACACAATGAGCAGTTCTTC. Amino acid sequence: CASRSGTQHNEQFF.

The V gene is TRBV10-3, the J gene TRBJ2-2, with D unclear. The CDR3 is 11 amino acids. The V gene lost 7 bases and the J gene lost 7 bases, with 7 bases spanning the gap. Germline-derived CDR1 and CDR2 are ENHRY and SYGVKD. CDR3 bases: TGTGCCATCATGGACCTCGGGGAGCTGTTTTTT. Translating gives CAIMDLGELFF.

This rearrangement joins TRBV5-4 to TRBJ2-7; D is uncertain. CDR1 SGHNT and CDR2 YYREEE come from the germline V gene (reference sequence). The CDR3 has 12 residues. V was trimmed by 4 bases and J by 4 bases, leaving 9 bases between them. DNA of the CDR3: TGTGCCAGCAGCCAGAGTAGTTACGAGCAGTACTTC. Encoded protein: CASSQSSYEQYF.

This clone has a single count. This chain connects TRBV7-9 to TRBJ2-2; 7 positions match TRBD1. V shed 7 bases, J shed 4 bases, and the junction held 9 bases outside the gene matches. The length of the CDR3 is 15 residues. Germline-derived CDR1 and CDR2 are SEHNR and FQNEAQ (reference sequence). The CDR3 reads CASTPGTVFTGELFF. The DNA for the CDR3 is TGTGCCAGCACCCCGGGGACAGTCTTCACCGGGGAGCTGTTTTTT.

The V and J genes are TRBV29-1 and TRBJ2-7; 9 bases line up with TRBD1. Germline V gene lookup returns CDR1 SQVTM and CDR2 ANQGSEA. The CDR3 spans 14 residues. J was trimmed by 2 bases and V by 2 bases; bases with no gene match: 4. CDR3 sequence: CSVENRDRAYEQYF. The CDR3 nucleotides read TGCAGCGTTGAAAACCGGGACAGGGCCTACGAGCAGTACTTC.

The chain uses TRBV4-1 and TRBJ2-7, with TRBD1 matching over 8 bases. The CDR3 consists of 16 residues. Per germline, CDR1 MGHRA and CDR2 YSYEKL. Trimming removed 0 bases from V and 4 bases from J; junction bases left unmatched: 8. CDR3 protein: CASSQDRAGQGYEQYF. For the CDR3, the DNA is TGCGCCAGCAGCCAAGATCGCGCCGGACAGGGTTACGAGCAGTACTTC.

J is TRBJ2-1 and V is TRBV2; 12 bases fit TRBD2. Trimming removed 3 bases from V and 4 bases from J; junction bases left unmatched: 7. CDR1 and CDR2 from the germline V gene are SNHLY and FYNNEI. The CDR3 is 17 residues long. The CDR3 nucleotides are TGTGCCAGCAGTGATTTACTAGCGGGGGGAAGATACAATGAGCAGTTCTTC. Translation: CASSDLLAGGRYNEQFF.

The genes are TRBV6-6 and TRBJ2-7; 10 bases line up with TRBD2. The trim removed 6 bases at V and 4 bases at J, leaving 6 bases unmatched. The length of the CDR3 is 14 residues. Looked up from germline, CDR1 is MNHNY and CDR2 is SVGAGI (reference sequence). Written as DNA, the CDR3 is TGTGCCAGCAGCCCGGGACTAGCGCCTTACGAGCAGTACTTC. Translation: CASSPGLAPYEQYF.

CDR3 loop: CASSSEEGGYNSPLHF. In nucleotides, the CDR3 is TGTGCCAGCAGTTCAGAGGAAGGCGGTTATAATTCACCCCTCCACTTT. The chain combines TRBV7-9 with TRBJ1-6; D is unresolved. Germline-derived CDR1 and CDR2 are SEHNR and FQNEAQ (reference sequence). There are 16 residues in the CDR3. Deletions cut 6 bases from V and 4 bases from J, with 16 bases between.

This clone was detected once. The chain uses TRBV11-1 and TRBJ1-2; D is perhaps TRBD1 (5 bases). Germline V gene data show CDR1 as SGHAT and CDR2 as FQDESV (reference sequence). Trimming took 3 bases from V and 6 from J, leaving 8 bases between them. The CDR3 spans 12 residues. The CDR3 protein is CASSLGGNGYTF. CDR3 coding DNA: TGTGCCAGCAGCTTGGGGGGTAATGGCTACACCTTC.

The V gene is TRBV11-2, the J gene TRBJ2-3, with D maybe TRBD2 (6 bases). The CDR3 extends over 11 amino acids. Germline lookup yields CDR1 SGHAT and CDR2 FQNNGV. Trimming took off 1 base at V and 14 bases at J, with 10 bases between the two ends. In DNA, the CDR3 is TGTGCCAGCAGCTTAGGGGACTCCCCGTATTTT. This sequence encodes CASSLGDSPYF.

The gene calls are TRBV5-1 and TRBJ1-1, with D possibly being TRBD1 (5 bases). In germline, CDR1 is SGHRS, CDR2 YFSETQ. V dropped 0 bases and J dropped 11 bases, with 8 bases sitting between them. The CDR3 consists of 11 residues. DNA of the CDR3: TGCGCCAGCAGCTTGGGAGAGGGGGCTTTCTTT. Translating gives CASSLGEGAFF.

The chain joins TRBV4-3 to TRBJ1-6; 9 nucleotides align to TRBD1. Trimming removed 3 bases from V and 6 bases from J; junction bases left unmatched: 3. Per the germline V gene, CDR1 is LGHNA and CDR2 is YSLEER. This CDR3 region has 15 residues. The CDR3 reads CASSQMGQGNSPLHF. CDR3 bases: TGCGCCAGCAGCCAGATGGGACAGGGTAATTCACCCCTCCACTTT.

The chain links TRBV19 to TRBJ2-2, with 8 bases lining up with TRBD1. Germline CDR1 and CDR2: LNHDA and SQIVND (reference sequence). Unmatched junction bases numbered 6, after V lost 7 bases and J lost 2 bases. CDR3 length equals 15 residues. CDR3 nucleotides: TGTGCCAGTATGACAGGGGCTATAAACACCGGGGAGCTGTTTTTT. Residues: CASMTGAINTGELFF.

V is TRBV11-2 and J is TRBJ2-7; 15 nucleotides line up with TRBD2. Germline-derived CDR1 and CDR2 are SGHAT and FQNNGV. The V segment lost 6 bases and the J segment 4 bases; nucleotides outside the gene matches: 7. The CDR3 contains 16 residues. The CDR3: CASSWTSGGESYEQYF. CDR3 DNA: TGTGCCAGCAGTTGGACTAGCGGGGGGGAATCTTACGAGCAGTACTTC.

This clone was observed once. The V call is TRBV7-9, the J call TRBJ2-1; TRBD2 aligns across 8 bases. CDR3 length: 17 amino acids. Unmatched junction bases numbered 13, after V lost 4 bases and J lost 5 bases. Germline CDR1 and CDR2: SEHNR and FQNEAQ (reference sequence). CDR3 protein: CASSSVGGRGEDNEQFF. The CDR3 DNA sequence: TGTGCCAGCAGCTCCGTCGGAGGGCGGGGGGAAGACAATGAGCAGTTCTTC. Supplemented by reference TRBV7-9 and TRBJ2-1, the full variable domain reads DTGVSQNPRHKITKRGQNVTFRCDPISEHNRLYWYRQTLGQGPEFLTYFQNEAQLEKSRLLSDRFSAERPKGSFSTLEIQRTEQGDSAMYLCASSSVGGRGEDNEQFFGPGTRLTVL.

This chain joins TRBV5-1 and TRBJ1-2; D uncertain. CDR1 is SGHRS and CDR2 is YFSETQ in the germline V gene. The CDR3 has 11 amino acids. The ends were cut back, 7 bases at V and 4 bases at J, with 8 bases in the middle. The CDR3 coding sequence is TGCGCCAGCTCCGAGTCCTATGGCTACACCTTC. This gives the protein CASSESYGYTF.

The chain combines TRBV29-1 with TRBJ2-1; tentative D call: TRBD1 (6 bases). Germline V gene sequence: CDR1 SQVTM, CDR2 ANQGSEA. Trimming pared 7 bases from V and 4 bases from J, leaving 20 bases between. The CDR3 spans 15 residues. The CDR3 protein is CSATLRDTTYNEQFF. The CDR3 nucleotides are TGCAGCGCAACACTCCGGGACACAACTTACAATGAGCAGTTCTTC.

The rearrangement joins TRBV27 to TRBJ1-5; TRBD1 matches at 8 bases. V trimming: 4 bases; J trimming: 1 base; junction bases outside the gene matches: 9. The CDR3 has 17 amino acids. Germline values: CDR1 MNHEY, CDR2 SMNVEV (reference sequence). CDR3 sequence (DNA): TGTGCCAGCAGTTCGCTCGCAGGGGGCTTCAGCAATCAGCCCCAGCATTTT. Amino acid sequence: CASSSLAGGFSNQPQHF.

The rearrangement joins TRBV5-6 to TRBJ1-2, with 12 bases fitting TRBD1. Germline trimming cut 3 bases from V and 7 bases from J; bases unmatched to any gene: 7. The CDR3 has 15 residues. Germline V CDR1 and CDR2: SGHDT, YYEEEE. The CDR3 sequence is CASSWGTGGFRGYTF. As DNA, the CDR3 is TGTGCCAGCAGCTGGGGGACAGGGGGCTTTCGTGGCTACACCTTC.

This rearrangement joins TRBV27 to TRBJ2-5; TRBD1 agrees at 8 bases. Near its end, the DNA agrees better with TRBJ2-7, so the J call may be wrong. Germline V gene data show CDR1 as MNHEY and CDR2 as SMNVEV (reference sequence). The CDR3 extends over 16 amino acids. The CDR3 sequence: CASSPSMGQEFYEQYF. The CDR3 nucleotides read TGTGCCAGCAGCCCCTCCATGGGACAGGAATTCTACGAGCAGTACTTC.